This T cell receptor (beta chain) was profiled in a study of early T cells in non-severe SARS-CoV-2 infection. Across the study: Sequencing of bulk RNA from unsorted whole blood was done, without chain pairing.

Each single cDNA molecule received a unique molecular identifier. MiXCR, applied by TCRdb to the 5' RACE reads, yields one record per CDR3 protein. Of about 20,000 distinct CDR3 sequences listed, about 4.4% are singletons. The V gene's germline CDR1 is MNHEY and CDR2 SVGEGT. CDR3 length: 15 residues. V shed 4 bases and J shed 5 bases, with 18 bases lying between them. Study-level points and caveats: Anti-spike CD8 responses were favored by VDJdb matching, which missed private and CD4 specificities.

This clonotype was counted many times. Antigen: not known. The sequenced sample consisted of whole blood. V gene TRBV6-2 or TRBV6-3 combines with J gene TRBJ2-7; D perhaps matches TRBD1 (5 bases). This sequence was found in an adult who was a healthcare worker with PCR-confirmed SARS-CoV-2 infection or an uninfected control (not recorded which). CDR3 residues: CASSSQGRRWNEQYF. CDR3 DNA sequence: TGTGCCAGCAGTTCCCAGGGCAGGAGATGGAACGAGCAGTACTTC.